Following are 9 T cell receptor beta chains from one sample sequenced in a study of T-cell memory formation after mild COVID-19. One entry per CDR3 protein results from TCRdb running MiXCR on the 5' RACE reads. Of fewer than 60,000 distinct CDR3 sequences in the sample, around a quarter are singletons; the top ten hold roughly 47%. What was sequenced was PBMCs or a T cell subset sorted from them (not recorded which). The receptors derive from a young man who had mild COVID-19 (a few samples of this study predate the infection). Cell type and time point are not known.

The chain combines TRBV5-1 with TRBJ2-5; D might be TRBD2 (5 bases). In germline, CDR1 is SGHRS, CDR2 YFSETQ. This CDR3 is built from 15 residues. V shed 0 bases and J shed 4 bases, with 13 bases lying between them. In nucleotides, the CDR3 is TGCGCCAGCAGCTTGGAGCGTCTAGCAGTAGAGACCCAGTACTTC. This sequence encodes CASSLERLAVETQYF.

Here the CDR3 reads CASRAGAYEQYV. The CDR3 DNA follows: TGTGCCAGCAGGGCAGGGGCCTACGAGCAGTACGTC. The V gene is TRBV6-2 or TRBV6-3, the J gene TRBJ2-7; weak D call: TRBD1 (6 bases). V lost 6 bases and J 2 bases, leaving 8 bases between the germline ends. Germline V gene sequence: CDR1 MNHEY, CDR2 SVGEGT. This CDR3 region has 12 residues.

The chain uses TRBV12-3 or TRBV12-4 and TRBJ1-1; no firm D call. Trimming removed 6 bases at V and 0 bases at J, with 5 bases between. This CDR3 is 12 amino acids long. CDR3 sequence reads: CASRRLNTEAFF. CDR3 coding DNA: TGTGCCAGCAGGCGCCTGAACACTGAAGCTTTCTTT.

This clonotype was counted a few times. Written as DNA, the CDR3 is TGCGCCAGCAGCCCCCAACGGAGGGGTCTTAAGGACGAGCAGTACTTC. This sequence encodes CASSPQRRGLKDEQYF. The rearrangement uses TRBV4-1 and TRBJ2-7, with TRBD2 as a possible D gene (6 bases). Trimming cost V 4 bases and J 5 bases, with 21 bases left between them. The CDR3 spans 16 residues. Germline V lookup: CDR1 MGHRA, CDR2 YSYEKL.

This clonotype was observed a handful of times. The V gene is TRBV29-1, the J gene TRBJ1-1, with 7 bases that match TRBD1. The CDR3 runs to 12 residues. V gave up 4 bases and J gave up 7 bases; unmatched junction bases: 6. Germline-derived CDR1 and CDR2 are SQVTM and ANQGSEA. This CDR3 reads CSVGLGGIEAFF. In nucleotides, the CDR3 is TGCAGCGTTGGTCTAGGGGGCATTGAAGCTTTCTTT.

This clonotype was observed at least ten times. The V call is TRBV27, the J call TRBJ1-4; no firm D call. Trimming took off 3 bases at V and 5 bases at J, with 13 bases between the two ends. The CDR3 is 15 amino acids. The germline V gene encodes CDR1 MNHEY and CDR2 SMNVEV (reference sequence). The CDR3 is CASSFMPDRNEKLFF. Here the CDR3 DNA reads TGTGCCAGCAGTTTCATGCCAGACCGAAATGAAAAACTGTTTTTT.

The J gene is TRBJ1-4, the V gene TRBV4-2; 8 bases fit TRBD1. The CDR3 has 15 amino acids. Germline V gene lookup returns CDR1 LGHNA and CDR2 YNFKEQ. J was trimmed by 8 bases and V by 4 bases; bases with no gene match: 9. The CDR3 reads CASSRGGQAEEKLFF. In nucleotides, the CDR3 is TGTGCCAGCAGCCGGGGGGGACAGGCAGAGGAAAAACTGTTTTTT.

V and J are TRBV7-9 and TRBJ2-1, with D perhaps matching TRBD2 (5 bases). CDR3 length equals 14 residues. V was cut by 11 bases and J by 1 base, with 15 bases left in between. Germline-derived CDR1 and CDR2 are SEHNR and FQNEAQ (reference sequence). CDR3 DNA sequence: TGTGCCTCCCTTTTAGGAGGATCCTACAATGAGCAGTTCTTC. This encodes CASLLGGSYNEQFF.

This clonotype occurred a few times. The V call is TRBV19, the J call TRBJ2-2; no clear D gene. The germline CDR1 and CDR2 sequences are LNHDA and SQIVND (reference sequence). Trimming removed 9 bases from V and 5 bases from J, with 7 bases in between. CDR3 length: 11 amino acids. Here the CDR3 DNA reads TGTGCCAGCTACAAGACCGGGGAGCTGTTTTTT. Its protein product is CASYKTGELFF.